The 9 T cell receptor beta chains below all came from one sample that was sequenced in a study of T cell changes during pregnancy in multiple sclerosis. The table came from immunoSEQ multiplex PCR; TCRdb's copy has only in-frame clones and leaves some out. The data hold about 69,000 clones, with roughly 90% observed a single time. The sample consisted of CD4+ T cells from peripheral blood mononuclear cells, taken in the third trimester of pregnancy. The receptor source for this set is a female donor in good health, enrolled as a control in a pregnancy study.

This rearrangement joins TRBV4-2 to TRBJ1-1, with D possibly TRBD1 on 6 matching bases. Germline lookup yields CDR1 LGHNA and CDR2 YNFKEQ. The CDR3 sequence is 18 residues long. V lost 4 bases to trimming and J lost 0 bases, with 21 bases between them. CDR3 residues: CASSPNRGQLFMNTEAFF. The DNA of the CDR3 is TGTGCCAGCAGCCCGAACCGCGGACAGCTTTTTATGAACACTGAAGCTTTCTTT.

This clone was seen only a few times. The chain recombines TRBV20-1 with TRBJ1-1; no firm D call. CDR1 is DFQATT, CDR2 SNEGSKA, per germline (reference sequence). V lost 7 bases and J 5 bases, leaving 11 bases between the germline ends. The CDR3 loop spans 11 amino acids. The CDR3, as DNA: TGCAGTGGGTGGTCGGTGACTGAAGCTTTCTTT. It translates to CSGWSVTEAFF.

The V gene is TRBV4-1, the J gene TRBJ1-1; D remains ambiguous. Germline lookup yields CDR1 MGHRA and CDR2 YSYEKL. V shed 0 bases and J shed 5 bases, with 10 bases lying between them. The CDR3 runs 14 residues. CDR3 in DNA: TGCGCCAGCAGCCAAGAGCGGACGGGGACTGAAGCTTTCTTT. Its protein product is CASSQERTGTEAFF.

The chain combines TRBV5-5 with TRBJ1-3; 7 bases map to TRBD1. The V and J ends lost 6 bases and 3 bases, in that order; junction bases with no gene match: 9. Germline lookup yields CDR1 SGHKS and CDR2 YYEKEE (reference sequence). The CDR3 has 15 residues. CDR3 residues: CASTPMAGGGNTIYF. The CDR3 nucleotides read TGTGCCAGCACCCCTATGGCAGGGGGTGGAAACACCATATATTTT.

This chain links TRBV4-3 with TRBJ1-3; D is uncertain. The germline gives CDR1 LGHNA, CDR2 YSLEER. V lost 4 bases and J 4 bases, leaving 8 bases between the germline ends. The CDR3 loop spans 13 amino acids. CDR3 sequence (DNA): TGCGCCAGCAGCCGAGAGGAGGGAAACACCATATATTTT. Translation: CASSREEGNTIYF.

The chain uses TRBV7-2 and TRBJ1-4, with D possibly matching TRBD1 (6 bases). Trimming removed 5 bases at V and 0 bases at J, with 10 bases between. Per germline, CDR1 SGHTA and CDR2 FQGNSA. There are 15 residues in the CDR3. The CDR3 DNA follows: TGTGCCAGCAGCCTGAACAGGGCAACTAATGAAAAACTGTTTTTT. Protein: CASSLNRATNEKLFF.

The chain recombines TRBV6-5 with TRBJ2-7; D may be TRBD1 (5 bases). This CDR3 has 15 amino acids. CDR1 and CDR2 from the germline V gene are MNHEY and SVGAGI. V lost 4 bases to trimming and J lost 0 bases, with 13 bases between them. The CDR3 coding sequence is TGTGCCAGCAGTTCGCAGGGAATGGGCTCCTACGAGCAGTACTTC. It encodes CASSSQGMGSYEQYF.

The chain links TRBV13 to TRBJ2-7; D unresolved. The CDR3 extends over 14 amino acids. V lost 0 bases and J lost 2, with 8 bases in between. Germline V lookup: CDR1 PRHDT, CDR2 FYEKMQ (reference sequence). CDR3 nucleotide sequence: TGTGCCAGCAGCTTAGGACAGTATCCCTACGAGCAGTACTTC. It codes for CASSLGQYPYEQYF.

This clone was seen a few times. The rearrangement uses TRBV10-3 and TRBJ1-2; D is ambiguous. The CDR3 contains 13 residues. Germline V CDR1 and CDR2: ENHRY, SYGVKD. The V end was cut by 0 bases, the J end by 8 bases, with 10 bases between. The CDR3 sequence: CAISESAGVGYTF. Written as DNA, the CDR3 is TGTGCCATCAGTGAGTCGGCCGGGGTCGGCTACACCTTC.